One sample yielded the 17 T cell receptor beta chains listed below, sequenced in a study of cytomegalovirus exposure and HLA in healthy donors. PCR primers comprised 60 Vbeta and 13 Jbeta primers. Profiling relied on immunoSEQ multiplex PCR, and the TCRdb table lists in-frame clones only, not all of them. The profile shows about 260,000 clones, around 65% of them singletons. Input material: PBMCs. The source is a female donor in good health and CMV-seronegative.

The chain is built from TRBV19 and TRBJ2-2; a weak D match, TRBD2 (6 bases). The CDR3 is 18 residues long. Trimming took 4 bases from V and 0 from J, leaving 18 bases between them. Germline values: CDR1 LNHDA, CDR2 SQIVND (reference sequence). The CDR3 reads CASSTPQGGVANTGELFF. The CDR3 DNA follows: TGTGCCAGTAGTACCCCCCAAGGCGGGGTTGCGAACACCGGGGAGCTGTTTTTT.

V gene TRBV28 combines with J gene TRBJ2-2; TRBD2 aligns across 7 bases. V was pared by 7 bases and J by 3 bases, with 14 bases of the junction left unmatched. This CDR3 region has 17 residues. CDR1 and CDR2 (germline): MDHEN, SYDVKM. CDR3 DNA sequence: TGTGCCAGCACTTACGTCGGGCTAGCGGAGTACACCGGGGAGCTGTTTTTT. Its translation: CASTYVGLAEYTGELFF.

The CDR3 here is CASSRDSGSVQETQYF. CDR3 nucleotides: TGCGCCAGCAGCCGGGACTCTGGGAGCGTTCAAGAGACCCAGTACTTC. The gene calls are TRBV5-1 and TRBJ2-5; weak D call: TRBD2 (6 bases). Germline CDR1 and CDR2: SGHRS and YFSETQ. V lost 4 bases, J lost 2 bases, and 18 bases lay in between. There are 16 residues in the CDR3.

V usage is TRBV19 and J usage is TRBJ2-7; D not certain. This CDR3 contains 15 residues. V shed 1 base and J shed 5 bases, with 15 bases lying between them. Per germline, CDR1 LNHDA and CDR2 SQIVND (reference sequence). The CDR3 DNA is TGTGCCAGTAGTATAGTTGGTGGTAGCCTACACGAGCAGTACTTC. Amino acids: CASSIVGGSLHEQYF.

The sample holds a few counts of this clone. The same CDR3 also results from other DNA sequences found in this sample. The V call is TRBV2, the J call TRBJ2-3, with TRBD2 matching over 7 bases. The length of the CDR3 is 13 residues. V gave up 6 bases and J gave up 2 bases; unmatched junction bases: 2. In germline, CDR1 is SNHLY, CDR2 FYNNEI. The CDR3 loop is CASRGDYTDTQYF. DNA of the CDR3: TGTGCCAGCAGAGGGGACTACACAGATACGCAGTATTTT.

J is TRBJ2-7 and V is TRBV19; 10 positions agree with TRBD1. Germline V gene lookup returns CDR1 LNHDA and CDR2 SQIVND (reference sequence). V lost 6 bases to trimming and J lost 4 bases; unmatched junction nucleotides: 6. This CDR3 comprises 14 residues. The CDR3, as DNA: TGTGCCAGTAGCCCAGGACAGGGGGGGTACGAGCAGTACTTC. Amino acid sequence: CASSPGQGGYEQYF.

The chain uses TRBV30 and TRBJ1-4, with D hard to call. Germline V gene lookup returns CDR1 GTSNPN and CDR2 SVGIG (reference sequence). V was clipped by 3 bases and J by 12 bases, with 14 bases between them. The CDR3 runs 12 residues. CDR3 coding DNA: TGTGCCTGGAGCGCGAGACCCGGGGAACTGTTTTTT. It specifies CAWSARPGELFF.

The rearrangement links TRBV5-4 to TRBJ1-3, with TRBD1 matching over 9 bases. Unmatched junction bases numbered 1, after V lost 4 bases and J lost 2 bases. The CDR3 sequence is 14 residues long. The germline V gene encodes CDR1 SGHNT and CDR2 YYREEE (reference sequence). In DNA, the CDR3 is TGTGCCAGCAGCCGGACAGGGGCTGGAAACACCATATATTTT. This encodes CASSRTGAGNTIYF. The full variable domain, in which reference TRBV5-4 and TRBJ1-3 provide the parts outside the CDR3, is ETGVTQSPTHLIKTRGQQVTLRCSSQSGHNTVSWYQQALGQGPQFIFQYYREEENGRGNFPPRFSGLQFPNYSSELNVNALELDDSALYLCASSRTGAGNTIYFGEGSWLTVV.

The DNA of the CDR3 is TGTGCCACCAGCAGAGATGACAGGACGACTGAAGCTTTCTTT. Translated: CATSRDDRTTEAFF. The gene calls are TRBV15 and TRBJ1-1; D possibly corresponds to TRBD1 (6 bases). Germline V gene sequence: CDR1 LNHNV, CDR2 YYDKDF (reference sequence). The CDR3 loop spans 14 amino acids. Trimming shortened V by 0 bases and J by 5 bases, and 10 bases separated the two germline ends.

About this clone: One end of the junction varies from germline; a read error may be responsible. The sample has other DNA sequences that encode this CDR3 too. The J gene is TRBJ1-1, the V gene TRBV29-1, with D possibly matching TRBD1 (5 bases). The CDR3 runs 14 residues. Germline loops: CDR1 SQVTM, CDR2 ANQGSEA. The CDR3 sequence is CSVGLGGKNTEAFF. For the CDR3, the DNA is TGCAGCGTTGGGCTCGGGGGGAAGAACACTGAAGCCTTCTTT.

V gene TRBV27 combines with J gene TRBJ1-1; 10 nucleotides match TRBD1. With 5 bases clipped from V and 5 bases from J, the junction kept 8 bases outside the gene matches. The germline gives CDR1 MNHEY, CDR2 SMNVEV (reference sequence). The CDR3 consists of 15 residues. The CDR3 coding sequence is TGTGCCAGCAGTGACGGACAGGGGGGAGGTACTGAAGCTTTCTTT. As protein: CASSDGQGGGTEAFF.

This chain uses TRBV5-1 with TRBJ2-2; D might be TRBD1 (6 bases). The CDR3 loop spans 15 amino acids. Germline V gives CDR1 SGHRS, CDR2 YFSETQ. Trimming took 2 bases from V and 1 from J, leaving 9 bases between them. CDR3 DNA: TGCGCCAGCAGCTTTCCGGGACAGAACACCGGGGAGCTGTTTTTT. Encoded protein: CASSFPGQNTGELFF.

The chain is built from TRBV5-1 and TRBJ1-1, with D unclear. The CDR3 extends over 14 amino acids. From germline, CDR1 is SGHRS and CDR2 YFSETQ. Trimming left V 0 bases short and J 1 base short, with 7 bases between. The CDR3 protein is CASSLVPGNTEAFF. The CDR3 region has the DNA TGCGCCAGCAGCTTGGTCCCAGGGAACACTGAAGCTTTCTTT.

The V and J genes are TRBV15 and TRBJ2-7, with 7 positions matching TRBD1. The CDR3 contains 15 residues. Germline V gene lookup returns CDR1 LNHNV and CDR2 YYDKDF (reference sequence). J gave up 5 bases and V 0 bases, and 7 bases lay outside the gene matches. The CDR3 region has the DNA TGTGCCACCAGCAGAGATGACGCGACAGGGAACGAGCAGTACTTC. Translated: CATSRDDATGNEQYF. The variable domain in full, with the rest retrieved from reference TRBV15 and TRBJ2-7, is DAMVIQNPRYQVTQFGKPVTLSCSQTLNHNVMYWYQQKSSQAPKLLFHYYDKDFNNEADTPDNFQSRRPNTSFCFLDIRSPGLGDTAMYLCATSRDDATGNEQYFGPGTRLTVT.

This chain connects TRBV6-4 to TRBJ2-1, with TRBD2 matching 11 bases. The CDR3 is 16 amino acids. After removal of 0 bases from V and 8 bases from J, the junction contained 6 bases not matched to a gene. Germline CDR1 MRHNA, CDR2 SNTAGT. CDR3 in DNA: TGTGCCAGCAGTGACTCAGGTAGCGGGAGGGCCCATGAGCAGTTCTTC. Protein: CASSDSGSGRAHEQFF.

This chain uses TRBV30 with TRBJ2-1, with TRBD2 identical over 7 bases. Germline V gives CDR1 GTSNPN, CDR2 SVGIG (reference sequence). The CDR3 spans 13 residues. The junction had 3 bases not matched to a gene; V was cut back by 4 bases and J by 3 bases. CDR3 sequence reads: CAWNRDYYNEQFF. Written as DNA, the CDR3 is TGTGCCTGGAATAGGGACTACTACAATGAGCAGTTCTTC.

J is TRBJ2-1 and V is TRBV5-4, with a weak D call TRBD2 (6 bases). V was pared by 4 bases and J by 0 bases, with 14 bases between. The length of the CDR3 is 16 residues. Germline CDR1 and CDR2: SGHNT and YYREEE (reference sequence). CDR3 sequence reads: CASSRLIADSYNEQFF. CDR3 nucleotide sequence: TGTGCCAGCAGCCGTTTGATAGCGGACTCCTACAATGAGCAGTTCTTC.